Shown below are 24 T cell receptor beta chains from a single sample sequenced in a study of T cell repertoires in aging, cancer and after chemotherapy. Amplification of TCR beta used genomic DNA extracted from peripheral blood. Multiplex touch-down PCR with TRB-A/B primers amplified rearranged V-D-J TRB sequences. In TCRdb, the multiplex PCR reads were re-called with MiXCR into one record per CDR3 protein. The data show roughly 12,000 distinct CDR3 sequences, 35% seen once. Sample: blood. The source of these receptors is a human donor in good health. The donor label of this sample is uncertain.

In DNA form, the CDR3 reads TGTGCCAGCAGCTTAGTCGGGGGGAGCTACGAGCAGTACTTC. It yields the protein CASSLVGGSYEQYF. V and J are TRBV7-6 and TRBJ2-7, with 7 bases aligning to TRBD2. V shed 1 base, J shed 3 bases, and the junction held 3 bases outside the gene matches. This CDR3 has 14 amino acids. Germline V lookup: CDR1 SGHVS, CDR2 FNYEAQ. Based on the CDR3 plus reference TRBV7-6 and TRBJ2-7, the full variable domain is GAGVSQSPRYKVTKRGQDVALRCDPISGHVSLYWYRQALGQGPEFLTYFNYEAQQDKSGLPNDRFSAERPEGSISTLTIQRTEQRDSAMYRCASSLVGGSYEQYFGPGTRLTVT.

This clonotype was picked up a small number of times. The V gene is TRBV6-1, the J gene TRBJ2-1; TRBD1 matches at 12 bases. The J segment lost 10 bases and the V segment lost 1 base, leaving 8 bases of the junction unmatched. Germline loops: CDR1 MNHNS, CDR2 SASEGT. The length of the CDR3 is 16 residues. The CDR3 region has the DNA TGTGCCAGCAGTGAAGGATCTGGGACAGGGGGCAGAGAGCAGTTCTTC. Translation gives CASSEGSGTGGREQFF.

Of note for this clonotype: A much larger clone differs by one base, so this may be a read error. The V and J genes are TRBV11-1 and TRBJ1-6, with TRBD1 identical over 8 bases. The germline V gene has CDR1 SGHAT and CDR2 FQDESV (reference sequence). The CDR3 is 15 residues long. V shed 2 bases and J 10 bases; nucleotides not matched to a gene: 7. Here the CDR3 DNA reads TGTGCCAGCAGCTTATTCCCATACAGGGGGTCACCCCTCCACTTT. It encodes CASSLFPYRGSPLHF.

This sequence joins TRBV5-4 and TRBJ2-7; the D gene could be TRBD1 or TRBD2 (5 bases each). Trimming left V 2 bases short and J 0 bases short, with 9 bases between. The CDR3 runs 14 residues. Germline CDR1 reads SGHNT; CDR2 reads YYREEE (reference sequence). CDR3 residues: CASSFGGGSYEQYF. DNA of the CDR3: TGTGCCAGCAGCTTTGGGGGTGGCTCCTACGAGCAGTACTTC.

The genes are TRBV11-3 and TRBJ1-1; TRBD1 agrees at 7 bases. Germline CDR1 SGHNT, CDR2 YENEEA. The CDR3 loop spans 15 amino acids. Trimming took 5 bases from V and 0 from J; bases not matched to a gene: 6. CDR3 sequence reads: CASSRGGYMNTEAFF. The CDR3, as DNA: TGTGCCAGCAGCCGAGGGGGCTATATGAACACTGAAGCTTTCTTT.

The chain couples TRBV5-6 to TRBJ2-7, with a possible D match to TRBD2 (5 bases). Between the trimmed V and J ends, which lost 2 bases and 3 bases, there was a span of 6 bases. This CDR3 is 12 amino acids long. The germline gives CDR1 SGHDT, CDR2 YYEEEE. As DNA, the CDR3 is TGTGCCAGCAGCTTCGGGGTCTACGAGCAGTACTTC. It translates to CASSFGVYEQYF.

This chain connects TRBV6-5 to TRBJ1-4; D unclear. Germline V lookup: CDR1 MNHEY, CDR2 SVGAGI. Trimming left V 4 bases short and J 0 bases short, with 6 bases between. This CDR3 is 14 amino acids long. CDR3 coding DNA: TGTGCCAGCAGTTTACGGCCAACTAATGAAAAACTGTTTTTT. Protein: CASSLRPTNEKLFF.

As DNA, the CDR3 is TGTGCCAGCTCCCCTCGAGGACTAGCGGGGAACACCGGGGAGCTGTTTTTT. As protein: CASSPRGLAGNTGELFF. This chain links TRBV18 with TRBJ2-2, with TRBD2 identical over 11 bases. J gave up 1 base and V 6 bases, and 7 bases lay outside the gene matches. The germline V gene has CDR1 KGHSH and CDR2 LQKENI. This CDR3 is built from 17 residues.

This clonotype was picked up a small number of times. The CDR3 DNA reads as TGTGCCAGCTCACCACTGGGACTAGCGGGGTATGGTGGAGAGACCCAGTACTTC. This translates into CASSPLGLAGYGGETQYF. The chain employs TRBV18 and TRBJ2-5; 13 bases align to TRBD2. Trimming took 1 base from V and 4 from J; bases not matched to a gene: 9. There are 18 residues in the CDR3. Germline CDR1 reads KGHSH; CDR2 reads LQKENI.

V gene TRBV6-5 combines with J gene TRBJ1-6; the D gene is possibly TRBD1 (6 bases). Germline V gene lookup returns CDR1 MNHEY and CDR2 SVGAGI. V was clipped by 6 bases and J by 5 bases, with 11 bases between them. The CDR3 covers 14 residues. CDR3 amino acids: CASRATGDNSPLHF. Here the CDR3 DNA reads TGTGCCAGCAGGGCGACAGGTGATAATTCACCCCTCCACTTT.

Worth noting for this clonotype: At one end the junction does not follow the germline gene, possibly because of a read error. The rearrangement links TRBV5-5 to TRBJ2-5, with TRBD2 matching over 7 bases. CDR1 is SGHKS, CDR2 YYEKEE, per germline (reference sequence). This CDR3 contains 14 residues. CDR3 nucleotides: TGCGCCAGCAGCGCCCGGGGGGTCGAGGAGACCCAGTACTTC. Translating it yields CASSARGVEETQYF.

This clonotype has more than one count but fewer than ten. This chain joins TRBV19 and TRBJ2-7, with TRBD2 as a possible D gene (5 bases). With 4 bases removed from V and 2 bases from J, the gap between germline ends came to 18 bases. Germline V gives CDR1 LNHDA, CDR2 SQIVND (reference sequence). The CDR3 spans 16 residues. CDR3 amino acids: CASSKASGTITYEQYF. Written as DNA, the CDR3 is TGTGCCAGTAGTAAAGCGAGCGGTACTATCACCTACGAGCAGTACTTC.

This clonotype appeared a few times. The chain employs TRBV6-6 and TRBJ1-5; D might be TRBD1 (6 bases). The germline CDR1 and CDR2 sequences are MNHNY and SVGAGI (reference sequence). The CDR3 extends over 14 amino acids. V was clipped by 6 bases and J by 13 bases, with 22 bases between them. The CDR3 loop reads CASRKRVQGSSQHF. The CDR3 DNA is TGTGCCAGCAGAAAAAGGGTACAGGGTTCATCTCAGCATTTT.

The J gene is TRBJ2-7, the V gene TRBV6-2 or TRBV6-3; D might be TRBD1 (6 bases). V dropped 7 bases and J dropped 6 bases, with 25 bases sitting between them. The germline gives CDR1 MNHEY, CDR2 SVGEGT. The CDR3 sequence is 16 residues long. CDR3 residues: CASTNSPRTAYSEQYF. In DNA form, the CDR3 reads TGTGCCAGCACCAATAGCCCCCGGACAGCGTACTCCGAGCAGTACTTC.

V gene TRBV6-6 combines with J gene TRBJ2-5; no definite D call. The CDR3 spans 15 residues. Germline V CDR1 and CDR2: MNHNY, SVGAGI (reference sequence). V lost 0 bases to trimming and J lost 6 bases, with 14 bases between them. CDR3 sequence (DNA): TGTGCCAGCAGTTACTCGGCAGGCTCTCCTAAGACCCAGTACTTC. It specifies CASSYSAGSPKTQYF.

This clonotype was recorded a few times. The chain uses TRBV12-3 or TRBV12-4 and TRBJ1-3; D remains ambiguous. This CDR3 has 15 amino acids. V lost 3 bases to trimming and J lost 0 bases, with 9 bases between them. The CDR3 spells CASSLAGRSGNTIYF. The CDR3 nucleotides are TGTGCCAGCAGTTTGGCCGGCCGCTCTGGAAACACCATATATTTT.

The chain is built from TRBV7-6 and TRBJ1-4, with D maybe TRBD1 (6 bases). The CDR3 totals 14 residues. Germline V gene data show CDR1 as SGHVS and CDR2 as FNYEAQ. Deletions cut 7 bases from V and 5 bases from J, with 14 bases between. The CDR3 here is CASTADRSNEKLFF. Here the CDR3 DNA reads TGTGCCAGCACCGCGGACAGAAGCAATGAAAAACTGTTTTTT.

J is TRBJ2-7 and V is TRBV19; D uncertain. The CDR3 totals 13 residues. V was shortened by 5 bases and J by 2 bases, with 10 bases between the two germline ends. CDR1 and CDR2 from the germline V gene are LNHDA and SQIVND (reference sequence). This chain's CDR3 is CASSPRIPYEQYF. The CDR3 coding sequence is TGTGCCAGTAGTCCCAGGATCCCCTACGAGCAGTACTTC.

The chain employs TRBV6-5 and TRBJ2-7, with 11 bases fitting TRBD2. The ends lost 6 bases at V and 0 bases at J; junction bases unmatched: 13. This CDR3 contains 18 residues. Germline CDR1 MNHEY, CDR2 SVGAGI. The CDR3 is CASSAGQTSGGHSYEQYF. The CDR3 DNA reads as TGTGCCAGCAGCGCGGGACAAACTAGCGGGGGCCACTCCTACGAGCAGTACTTC.

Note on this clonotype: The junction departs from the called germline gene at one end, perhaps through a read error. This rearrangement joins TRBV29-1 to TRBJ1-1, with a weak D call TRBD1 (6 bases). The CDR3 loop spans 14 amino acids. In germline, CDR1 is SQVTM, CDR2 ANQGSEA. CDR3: CSAEGGLGFAEAFF. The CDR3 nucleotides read TGCAGCGCTGAAGGGGGTCTGGGTTTTGCTGAAGCTTTCTTT. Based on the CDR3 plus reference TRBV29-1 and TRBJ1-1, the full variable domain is SAVISQKPSRDICQRGTSLTIQCQVDSQVTMMFWYRQQPGQSLTLIATANQGSEATYESGFVIDKFPISRPNLTFSTLTVSNMSPEDSSIYLCSAEGGLGFAEAFFGQGTRLTVV.

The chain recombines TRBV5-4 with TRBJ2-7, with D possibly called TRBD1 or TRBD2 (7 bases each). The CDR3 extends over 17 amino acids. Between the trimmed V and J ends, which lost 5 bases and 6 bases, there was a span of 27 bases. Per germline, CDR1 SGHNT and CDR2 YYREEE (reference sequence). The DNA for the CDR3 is TGTGCCAGCAGGCCTACGCTCAGGGGGACTATGAGCTCCGAGCAGTACTTC. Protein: CASRPTLRGTMSSEQYF.

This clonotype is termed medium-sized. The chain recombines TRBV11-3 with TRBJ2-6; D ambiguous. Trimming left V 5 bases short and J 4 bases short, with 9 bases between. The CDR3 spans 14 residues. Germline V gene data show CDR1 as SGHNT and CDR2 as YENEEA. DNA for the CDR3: TGTGCCAGCAGCCCAACGCCAGGGGCCAACGTCCTGACTTTC. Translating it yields CASSPTPGANVLTF.

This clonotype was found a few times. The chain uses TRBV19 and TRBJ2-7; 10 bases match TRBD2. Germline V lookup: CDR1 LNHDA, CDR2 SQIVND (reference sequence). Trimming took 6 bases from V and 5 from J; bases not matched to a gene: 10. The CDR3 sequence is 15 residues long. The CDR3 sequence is CASRDGLAALDEQYF. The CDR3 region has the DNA TGTGCCAGTAGGGATGGACTAGCGGCTCTCGACGAGCAGTACTTC.

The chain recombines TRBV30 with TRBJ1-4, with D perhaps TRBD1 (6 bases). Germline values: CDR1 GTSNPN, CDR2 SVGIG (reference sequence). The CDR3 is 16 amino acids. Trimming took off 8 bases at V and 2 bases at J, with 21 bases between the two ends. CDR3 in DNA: TGTGCCAGCAGCGGAGGGGGGGCCGGGACTAATGAAAAACTGTTTTTT. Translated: CASSGGGAGTNEKLFF.